This TCR beta chain was found in a study of T cells in Graves' hyperthyroidism and ophthalmopathy. Study-level points and caveats: Most expanded thyroid clonotypes above 0.001 recurred in blood.

The CDR3 regions of TCR beta were amplified from RNA transcripts. The TCR CDR3 was amplified in a first-round RT-PCR using the HTBI primer set. TCRdb recomputed calls from the multiplex PCR reads with MiXCR, one row per CDR3 protein. The top ten hold around 19% of the sample, which has hundreds of thousands of distinct CDR3 sequences, over 15% seen once. This clonotype was found many times. As yet, its antigen is unknown. CDR1 is LGHDT and CDR2 is YNNKEL in the germline V gene (reference sequence). The CDR3 has 15 residues. Deletions cut 2 bases from V and 4 bases from J, with 12 bases between. The TCR originated in a young woman with Graves' hyperthyroidism. The specimen was blood. The chain joins TRBV3-1 to TRBJ2-1, with D possibly TRBD2 on 6 matching bases. The CDR3 DNA sequence: TGTGCCAGCAGCCAATACGGGACTCAGTACAATGAGCAGTTCTTC. Its protein product is CASSQYGTQYNEQFF.